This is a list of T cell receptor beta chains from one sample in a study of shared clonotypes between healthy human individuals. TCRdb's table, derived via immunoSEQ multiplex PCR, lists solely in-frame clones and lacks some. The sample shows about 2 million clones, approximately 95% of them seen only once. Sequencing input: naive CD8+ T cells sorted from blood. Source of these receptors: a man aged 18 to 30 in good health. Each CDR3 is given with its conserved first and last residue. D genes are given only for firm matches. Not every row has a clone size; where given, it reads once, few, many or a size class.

TGCGCCAGCAGCCAAGCCGGGTCGGGGGATGGCTACACCTTC	CASSQAGSGDGYTF	.	TRBJ1-2	.	TRBV4-1
TGCGCCAGCAGCCAATACCAGGGGGCGAAAGGGAATGAGCAGTTCTTC	CASSQYQGAKGNEQFF	TRBD1	TRBJ2-1	.	TRBV4-1
TGTGCCAGCAGCCCCCCTGGCTACACCTTC	CASSPPGYTF	.	TRBJ1-2	.	TRBV7-9
TGCGCCAGCAGCCAAGATCGGCTAGCCGAGCAGTACTTC	CASSQDRLAEQYF	.	TRBJ2-7	.	TRBV4-3
TGTGCCAGCAGTTTGTGGGGGGGGTCCTACAATGAGCAGTTCTTC	CASSLWGGSYNEQFF	TRBD2	TRBJ2-1	.	TRBV28
TGTGCCAGCAGCTTTGGACTGTATAGCAATCAGCCCCAGCATTTT	CASSFGLYSNQPQHF	.	TRBJ1-5	.	TRBV5-5
TGTGCCAGCAGCTTAGGGTTAGCGGGAGGGCCACTTCCCTACGAGCAGTACTTC	CASSLGLAGGPLPYEQYF	TRBD2	TRBJ2-7	.	TRBV7-8
TGCAGCGTCCAAGCGGGGGGCTACGAGCAGTACTTC	CSVQAGGYEQYF	TRBD2	TRBJ2-7	.	TRBV29-1
TGTGCTAGCAGCTTGGTAGCCTCCTCCTACAATGAGCAGTTCTTC	CASSLVASSYNEQFF	.	TRBJ2-1	.	TRBV7-7
TGTGCCAGCAACCCTAGCGGGGGAAATGAGCAGTTCTTC	CASNPSGGNEQFF	TRBD2	TRBJ2-1	.	TRBV28
TGTGCCAGCAGCTTAGCCGTGGGAATTGAAGAAAAACTGTTTTTT	CASSLAVGIEEKLFF	.	TRBJ1-4	.	TRBV7-9
TGTGCCAGCAGTTGGCTAGCGGGAGGGCCTAACAATGAGCAGTTCTTC	CASSWLAGGPNNEQFF	TRBD2	TRBJ2-1	.	TRBV7-9
TGTGCCTGGAGTGTGGTTTTGTCCCGCCCCAATGAGCAGTTCTTC	CAWSVVLSRPNEQFF	.	TRBJ2-1	once	TRBV30
TGTGCCAGCAGTTACTCACAGGGGGGAACCTACGAGCAGTACTTC	CASSYSQGGTYEQYF	TRBD1	TRBJ2-7	.	TRBV6-5
TGTGCCAGCAGTTACTCTGCGGGGGGCTACAATGAGCAGTTCTTC	CASSYSAGGYNEQFF	TRBD2	TRBJ2-1	.	TRBV6-6